A single sample is the source of the 16 T cell receptor beta chains below, sequenced in a study of T cell changes during pregnancy in multiple sclerosis. Generated by immunoSEQ multiplex PCR, the TCRdb table keeps only in-frame clones and is missing some. The sample lists approximately 20,000 clones; about 87% were seen once. This specimen consisted of CD8+ T cells from peripheral blood mononuclear cells, obtained after pregnancy. The receptor source for this set is a female donor in good health, enrolled as a control in a pregnancy study.

The V and J genes are TRBV9 and TRBJ2-3; 9 nucleotides line up with TRBD1. This CDR3 is 16 amino acids long. Per the germline V gene, CDR1 is SGDLS and CDR2 is YYNGEE. With 3 bases clipped from V and 4 bases from J, the junction kept 9 bases outside the gene matches. The CDR3 loop is CASSDPRTGEADTQYF. The DNA of the CDR3 is TGTGCCAGCAGCGACCCTCGGACAGGGGAGGCAGATACGCAGTATTTT.

The V gene is TRBV30, the J gene TRBJ2-5, with 7 nucleotides matching TRBD1. Gene TRBJ2-7 matches the end of the DNA better, so the J call may be wrong. The CDR3 runs to 14 residues. Germline lookup yields CDR1 GTSNPN and CDR2 SVGIG (reference sequence). The CDR3 sequence is CAWSGRDSSYEQYF. CDR3 coding DNA: TGTGCCTGGAGCGGTCGGGACAGCTCCTACGAGCAGTACTTC.

The chain recombines TRBV6-5 with TRBJ1-6; no clear D. Germline assignment: CDR1 MNHEY and CDR2 SVGAGI. V dropped 3 bases and J dropped 8 bases, with 5 bases sitting between them. This CDR3 comprises 12 residues. CDR3 sequence: CASSYSYSPLHF. The CDR3 coding sequence is TGTGCCAGCAGTTATAGCTATTCACCCCTCCACTTT.

The V gene is TRBV7-9, the J gene TRBJ1-4, with 7 bases matching TRBD1. After removal of 5 bases from V and 5 bases from J, the junction contained 8 bases not matched to a gene. CDR3 length: 15 residues. CDR1 is SEHNR, CDR2 FQNEAQ, per germline (reference sequence). The CDR3 sequence is CASSARQGSNEKLFF. The CDR3 nucleotides read TGTGCCAGCAGCGCCCGACAGGGCTCGAATGAAAAACTGTTTTTT.

The chain recombines TRBV27 with TRBJ2-3; D is possibly TRBD2 (5 bases). CDR1 is MNHEY, CDR2 SMNVEV, per germline (reference sequence). The CDR3 is 14 amino acids. Trimming pared 11 bases from V and 0 bases from J, leaving 15 bases between. The CDR3 DNA is TGTGCCTCTGGCGGGCGCGGCAGCACAGATACGCAGTATTTT. This gives the protein CASGGRGSTDTQYF.

This clone was recorded only once. This sequence joins TRBV15 and TRBJ2-3; D is possibly TRBD2 (5 bases). The CDR3 totals 14 residues. The germline V gene encodes CDR1 LNHNV and CDR2 YYDKDF (reference sequence). Deletions cut 3 bases from V and 4 bases from J, with 11 bases between. The CDR3 reads CATSRADSSDTQYF. In DNA form, the CDR3 reads TGTGCCACCAGCAGGGCGGACTCCTCAGATACGCAGTATTTT.

The table lists this clone with a count of one. J is TRBJ2-5 and V is TRBV4-3; 10 bases are a match to TRBD2. The DNA matches TRBJ2-7 better at its end, which makes the J call doubtful. CDR1 and CDR2 (germline): LGHNA, YSLEER. The CDR3 totals 16 residues. The CDR3, as DNA: TGCGCCAGCAGCCAAGAGGCTAGCGGGGGAGCCTACGAGCAGTACTTC. Encoded protein: CASSQEASGGAYEQYF.

The chain combines TRBV16 with TRBJ2-5, with D perhaps TRBD1 (6 bases). Per germline, CDR1 KGHSY and CDR2 FQNENV. The CDR3 extends over 15 amino acids. The V end lost 4 bases, the J end lost 5 bases, and 17 bases lay between the germline ends. The CDR3 nucleotides read TGTGCCAGCAGCCGATTGGCAGGGGTGACGGAGACCCAGTACTTC. Translating it yields CASSRLAGVTETQYF.

This clone was counted only a few times. This sequence joins TRBV9 and TRBJ1-1, with D uncertain. The CDR3 length is 13 residues. Trimming removed 3 bases at V and 4 bases at J, with 10 bases between. Germline V gene sequence: CDR1 SGDLS, CDR2 YYNGEE. CDR3 nucleotides: TGTGCCAGCAGCGGGGGAGAGGGCACTGAAGCTTTCTTT. As protein: CASSGGEGTEAFF.

The V gene is TRBV6-5, the J gene TRBJ1-1; TRBD1 matches 9 bases. There are 14 residues in the CDR3. CDR1 is MNHEY, CDR2 SVGAGI, per germline. V lost 4 bases, J lost 8 bases, and 8 bases stayed unmatched. The CDR3 nucleotides are TGTGCCAGCAGTTCCTTATCGGGACAGGGCGAAGCTTTCTTT. Its protein is CASSSLSGQGEAFF.

The J gene is TRBJ2-5, the V gene TRBV2; 7 bases match TRBD2. The CDR3 is made up of 15 amino acids. Germline V CDR1 and CDR2: SNHLY, FYNNEI. The J segment lost 5 bases and the V segment lost 7 bases, leaving 13 bases of the junction unmatched. The CDR3 DNA follows: TGTGCCAGCACCACAAAGCGGGGCCACGGGGAGACCCAGTACTTC. This sequence encodes CASTTKRGHGETQYF. Looking up the rest from reference TRBV2 and TRBJ2-5 gives the full variable domain: EPEVTQTPSHQVTQMGQEVILRCVPISNHLYFYWYRQILGQKVEFLVSFYNNEISEKSEIFDDQFSVERPDGSNFTLKIRSTKLEDSAMYFCASTTKRGHGETQYFGPGTRLLVL.

This sequence joins TRBV13 and TRBJ2-2; 10 bases are a match to TRBD2. The CDR3 consists of 21 residues. V dropped 4 bases and J dropped 0; count of bases not matched to a gene: 17. Germline V gene sequence: CDR1 PRHDT, CDR2 FYEKMQ (reference sequence). The CDR3 bases are TGTGCCAGCAGCTCCCTACGATTAGCGGGGGGCCCTACCTCGAACACCGGGGAGCTGTTTTTT. It codes for CASSSLRLAGGPTSNTGELFF. Full variable domain (rest looked up from reference TRBV13 and TRBJ2-2): AAGVIQSPRHLIKEKRETATLKCYPIPRHDTVYWYQQGPGQDPQFLISFYEKMQSDKGSIPDRFSAQQFSDYHSELNMSSLELGDSALYFCASSSLRLAGGPTSNTGELFFGEGSRLTVL.

This chain uses TRBV4-1 with TRBJ1-1; possibly TRBD1 for D (5 bases). CDR1 and CDR2 (germline): MGHRA, YSYEKL. The CDR3 loop spans 14 amino acids. V shed 1 base and J shed 5 bases, with 11 bases lying between them. As DNA, the CDR3 is TGCGCCAGCAGCCAAGGCCCCGGGGGGACTGAAGCTTTCTTT. Amino acid sequence: CASSQGPGGTEAFF.

The chain carries TRBV7-9 and TRBJ2-3; D may be TRBD1 (5 bases). Per germline, CDR1 SEHNR and CDR2 FQNEAQ (reference sequence). The V and J ends lost 5 bases and 0 bases respectively, with 15 bases between them. This CDR3 is 16 amino acids long. The CDR3 region is CASSPPDRTSTDTQYF. DNA of the CDR3: TGTGCCAGCAGCCCCCCCGACAGAACTAGCACAGATACGCAGTATTTT. The whole variable domain, filled in from reference TRBV7-9 and TRBJ2-3, reads DTGVSQNPRHKITKRGQNVTFRCDPISEHNRLYWYRQTLGQGPEFLTYFQNEAQLEKSRLLSDRFSAERPKGSFSTLEIQRTEQGDSAMYLCASSPPDRTSTDTQYFGPGTRLTVL.

A single count supports this clone. J is TRBJ2-3 and V is TRBV4-2; TRBD2 matches 7 bases. The CDR3 runs to 17 residues. Germline CDR1 is LGHNA and CDR2 is YNFKEQ. V trimming: 1 base; J trimming: 2 bases; junction bases outside the gene matches: 9. The CDR3 DNA reads TGTGCCAGCAGCCAAGGAATTGGCGGGGGTTTCACAGATACGCAGTATTTT. It encodes CASSQGIGGGFTDTQYF.

This clone was recorded once. The chain carries TRBV7-9 and TRBJ1-6, with D possibly TRBD1 on 5 matching bases. The CDR3 runs 17 residues. The V end was cut by 1 base, the J end by 8 bases, with 18 bases between. Looked up from germline, CDR1 is SEHNR and CDR2 is FQNEAQ (reference sequence). The CDR3 DNA is TGTGCCAGCAGCTTAGGATTCTATTGGCAGGGTGATTCACCCCTCCACTTT. Amino acid sequence: CASSLGFYWQGDSPLHF.